This note documents a single T cell receptor beta chain sequence. Its cognate antigen is unknown. The germline V gene encodes CDR1 SGHTA and CDR2 FQGNSA. The CDR3 totals 15 residues. The V and J ends lost 5 bases and 4 bases, in that order; junction bases with no gene match: 6. The method was immunoSEQ multiplex PCR; TCRdb's version includes in-frame clones alone and lacks a portion of them. The sample records 150,000 to 200,000 clones, about 90% being singletons. This entry comes from a study of T cell responses to AZD1222 COVID-19 vaccine. Study findings and constraints: Spike-wide vaccine-associated CD4 TCRs dominated at 160-218 and 743-854. Within unmutated variant regions lay the reported targets of nearly half of spike-specific TCRs.

This TCR derives from an adult in good health. The chain has TRBV7-2 and TRBJ2-2, with 8 bases matching TRBD2. Material: peripheral blood, obtained on day 0 of AZD1222 vaccination. This CDR3 reads CASSQELAVTGELFF. Written as DNA, the CDR3 is TGTGCCAGCAGCCAAGAACTAGCGGTCACCGGGGAGCTGTTTTTT. Based on the CDR3 plus reference TRBV7-2 and TRBJ2-2, the full variable domain is GAGVSQSPSNKVTEKGKDVELRCDPISGHTALYWYRQSLGQGLEFLIYFQGNSAPDKSGLPSDRFSAERTGGSVSTLTIQRTQQEDSAVYLCASSQELAVTGELFFGEGSRLTVL.